This T cell receptor beta chain was observed in a study of blood T cells in healthy people across ages. General study findings and limits: Naive and antigen-experienced cells were not separated, limiting conclusive comparison.

A sample-barcoded 5' primer and a J-beta primer mix were used in a second PCR of roughly 6 to 12 cycles. All samples gave at least 3 million CDR3-containing paired-end reads. TCRdb analysed the 5' RACE reads with MiXCR anew, one entry per CDR3 protein. The sample contains 800,000 to 950,000 distinct CDR3 sequences, roughly 29% of which appear only once. Concerning this clonotype: As yet, its antigen is unknown. Because the CDR3's place on the DNA is in doubt, the DNA is left out and the CDR3 is given as listed by TCRdb.

These data were also reused for a study on T cells of mothers and their children. This second report adds: Using the M1S primer, the second PCR added sample barcodes along with 2-4 random nucleotides. The TCR beta CDR3 read count exceeded 9.5 million for each mother and was 2.5 million to 3 million for each child.

This receptor was identified in a middle-aged woman in good health. The source material was blood.

CDR3 protein: CSVGGSNNEQFFGELFF. V usage is TRBV29-1 and J usage is TRBJ2-2; the D call of TRBD1 is as the table states it, not checked on the DNA. The CDR3 extends over 17 residues, inclusive of both ends. From germline, CDR1 is SQVTM and CDR2 ANQGSEA.